A selection of T cell receptor beta chains follows, all from one sample in a study of control samples from healthy donors and cancer patients. Measured with immunoSEQ multiplex PCR; TCRdb has only the in-frame clones, and not every one. The sample data list approximately 190,000 clones. The sequenced material came from blood. Every receptor here comes from a woman in her thirties in good health. The CDR3 runs from the conserved cysteine through the conserved F or W. D genes are given only for firm matches.

TRBV5-4,TRBJ2-5,11,-,CASSSRETQYF,TGTGCCAGCAGCTCCAGGGAGACCCAGTACTTC
TRBV4-3,TRBJ2-4,15,-,CASSQEVRAKNIQYF,TGCGCCAGCAGCCAAGAGGTCCGTGCCAAAAACATTCAGTACTTC
TRBV18,TRBJ1-1,15,-,CASSPPGTLSAEAFF,TGTGCCAGCTCACCACCAGGGACGCTCTCTGCTGAAGCTTTCTTT
TRBV9,TRBJ2-6,16,-,CASSAPPGAGANVLTF,TGTGCCAGCAGCGCCCCCCCAGGGGCTGGGGCCAACGTCCTGACTTTC
TRBV3-1/TRBV3-2,TRBJ2-5,15,TRBD2,CASSPPGLAGGTQYF,TGTGCCAGCAGCCCCCCAGGACTAGCGGGGGGGACCCAGTACTTC
TRBV2,TRBJ1-5,14,-,CASSDNGVNQPQHF,TGTGCCAGCAGTGATAACGGGGTCAATCAGCCCCAGCATTTT
TRBV10-2,TRBJ2-7,16,-,CASSVIFGVSAYEQYF,TGCGCCAGCAGTGTTATATTTGGGGTCTCAGCCTACGAGCAGTACTTC
TRBV28,TRBJ1-1,12,-,CASRYRNTEAFF,TGTGCCAGCAGGTACAGGAACACTGAAGCTTTCTTT
TRBV11-1,TRBJ2-3,16,TRBD2,CASSLAGGPKSDTQYF,TGTGCCAGCAGTCTAGCGGGGGGGCCCAAGTCAGATACGCAGTATTTT
TRBV28,TRBJ1-5,15,-,CASSLLGTGNQPQHF,TGTGCCAGCAGTTTACTGGGTACAGGCAATCAGCCCCAGCATTTT
TRBV5-4,TRBJ1-2,13,-,CASSLAGTRYYTF,TGTGCCAGCAGCTTGGCAGGTACGCGTTACTACACCTTC
TRBV6-5,TRBJ2-3,13,TRBD2,CARIAGGSDTQYF,TGTGCCAGAATAGCGGGGGGTTCAGATACGCAGTATTTT